These 11 T cell receptor beta chains were sequenced from one sample in a study of post-analysis software for immune sequencing data. Unique molecular identifiers were carried by the TCR beta cDNA libraries. In TCRdb, the PCR reads were re-called with MiXCR into one record per CDR3 protein. The sample yields hundreds of thousands of distinct CDR3 sequences, 30% to 40% seen once. Study-wide findings and caveats: Roughly five TRBV segments were significantly more frequent in patients than in controls. TRBV5-6, TRBV5-1 and TRBV20-1 were among these segments.

Their cognate antigens are unknown. The source material was blood. All receptors derive from a girl aged 2-15 years with multiple sclerosis.

There are a few counts of this clonotype. This chain uses TRBV20-1 with TRBJ2-1; D is perhaps TRBD2 (5 bases). Per germline, CDR1 DFQATT and CDR2 SNEGSKA (reference sequence). The CDR3 is 14 residues long. V lost 6 bases, J lost 1 base, and 13 bases lay in between. The CDR3, as DNA: TGCAGTGCCCGTAGGACTGGTTCCTACAATGAGCAGTTCTTC. Translated, it gives CSARRTGSYNEQFF.

The rearrangement uses TRBV28 and TRBJ2-7; no firm D call. Germline CDR1 is MDHEN and CDR2 is SYDVKM. With 8 bases removed from V and 5 bases from J, the gap between germline ends came to 19 bases. CDR3 length equals 14 residues. The chain's CDR3 is CASRREPTYNEQYF. The CDR3 nucleotides are TGTGCCAGCCGGCGAGAGCCTACCTATAACGAGCAGTACTTC.

The chain couples TRBV6-2 or TRBV6-3 to TRBJ2-5; the D call may be TRBD1 or TRBD2 (5 bases each). V gave up 4 bases and J gave up 5 bases, with 17 bases separating them. The CDR3 totals 15 residues. Germline values: CDR1 MNHEY, CDR2 SVGEGT. The CDR3 loop reads CASSSTGPRRETQYF. In DNA, the CDR3 is TGTGCCAGCAGTTCGACGGGACCAAGACGGGAGACCCAGTACTTC.

This chain connects TRBV6-6 to TRBJ1-2; D perhaps matches TRBD1 (6 bases). The CDR3 loop spans 15 amino acids. Trimming cost V 0 bases and J 8 bases, with 16 bases left between them. Looked up from germline, CDR1 is MNHNY and CDR2 is SVGAGI (reference sequence). CDR3 region: CASSYSSGGAGGYTF. The CDR3 DNA reads as TGTGCCAGCAGTTACTCGTCTGGGGGCGCCGGAGGCTACACCTTC.

This chain joins TRBV5-1 and TRBJ2-1, with a possible D match to TRBD2 (6 bases). Looked up from germline, CDR1 is SGHRS and CDR2 is YFSETQ. The ends were cut back, 4 bases at V and 5 bases at J, with 16 bases in the middle. The CDR3 runs to 15 residues. The CDR3 coding sequence is TGCGCCAGCAGCGAGTTGCGGGGCGGGGACAATGAGCAGTTCTTC. Protein product: CASSELRGGDNEQFF.

V is TRBV28 and J is TRBJ2-7; 8 nucleotides match TRBD2. The V gene end was trimmed by 3 bases and the J gene end by 4 bases; junction bases not matched to a gene: 11. The CDR3 is 16 amino acids. In germline, CDR1 is MDHEN, CDR2 SYDVKM. The CDR3 reads CASSLSTSGARYEQYF. The CDR3 DNA follows: TGTGCCAGCAGTTTGTCTACTAGCGGAGCTCGGTACGAGCAGTACTTC.

Concerning this clonotype itself: The junction and the germline gene differ at one end; a read error may be behind it. The V gene is TRBV28, the J gene TRBJ2-3; 10 nucleotides match TRBD2. The CDR3 is made up of 16 amino acids. Germline V gene lookup returns CDR1 MDHEN and CDR2 SYDVKM. The CDR3 protein is CTSSPQDSGRRDTQYF. Here the CDR3 DNA reads TGTACCAGCAGTCCCCAGGATAGCGGGAGGAGAGATACGCAGTATTTT.

This clonotype showed up just a few times. This rearrangement joins TRBV5-5 to TRBJ2-7; TRBD2 might be the D (6 bases). The length of the CDR3 is 13 residues. CDR1 is SGHKS and CDR2 is YYEKEE in the germline V gene (reference sequence). V was cut by 0 bases and J by 2 bases, with 6 bases left in between. The CDR3 sequence: CASSLVAAYEQYF. CDR3 nucleotides: TGTGCCAGCAGCTTGGTAGCGGCCTACGAGCAGTACTTC.

This sequence joins TRBV12-5 and TRBJ2-1, with unresolved D. The CDR3 length is 14 residues. V lost 8 bases and J 0 bases, leaving 11 bases between the germline ends. The germline CDR1 and CDR2 sequences are LGHNT and FRNRAP. The CDR3 DNA sequence: TGTGCTAGTCGCTGGACCTACTCCTACAATGAGCAGTTCTTC. Protein: CASRWTYSYNEQFF.

The chain combines TRBV28 with TRBJ2-5; 7 positions agree with TRBD2. Germline V gene lookup returns CDR1 MDHEN and CDR2 SYDVKM. Unmatched junction bases numbered 5, after V lost 2 bases and J lost 2 bases. The CDR3 covers 15 residues. The CDR3 bases are TGTGCCAGCAGTTTAGATCTAGCGGAACAAGAGACCCAGTACTTC. Translating it yields CASSLDLAEQETQYF.

V usage is TRBV5-5 and J usage is TRBJ1-6; tentatively, D is TRBD1 (5 bases). Trimming shortened V by 4 bases and J by 9 bases, and 17 bases separated the two germline ends. Germline V gene lookup returns CDR1 SGHKS and CDR2 YYEKEE (reference sequence). This CDR3 is 15 amino acids long. Here the CDR3 DNA reads TGTGCCAGCAGCCCATTACCTAATAGGGGTTCACCCCTCCACTTT. The encoded protein is CASSPLPNRGSPLHF. The complete variable domain, with remaining parts taken from reference TRBV5-5 and TRBJ1-6, reads DAGVTQSPTHLIKTRGQQVTLRCSPISGHKSVSWYQQVLGQGPQFIFQYYEKEERGRGNFPDRFSARQFPNYSSELNVNALLLGDSALYLCASSPLPNRGSPLHFGNGTRLTVT.